This T cell receptor (beta chain) came from a study of OX40 agonist ivuxolimab in advanced cancers. Clones were read by immunoSEQ multiplex PCR, and TCRdb kept only the in-frame ones, dropping some. The sample records 50,000 to 70,000 clones, about 85% being singletons. In germline, CDR1 is SGHNT, CDR2 YENEEA. This CDR3 is 15 amino acids long. Trimming shortened V by 4 bases and J by 5 bases, and 16 bases separated the two germline ends. The J gene is TRBJ2-3, the V gene TRBV11-3; D assignment may be TRBD1 or TRBD2 (5 bases each). The sample in question was CD4+ or CD8+ T cells sorted from blood, obtained in a trial of the OX40 agonist ivuxolimab. The sequence derives from an adult with an advanced solid tumor such as melanoma, head and neck, liver or kidney cancer. The CDR3 loop is CASSSGTTSEDTQYF. The CDR3 nucleotides read TGTGCCAGCAGCTCCGGGACCACCAGCGAAGATACGCAGTATTTT.